Shown below are 14 T cell receptor beta chains from a single sample sequenced in a study of identical twins. TCRdb passed the 5' RACE reads through MiXCR, listing each CDR3 protein once. The data contain under 900,000 distinct CDR3 sequences, 15% to 20% of them singletons. These data were also filed under a second study, of T cells expressing NK-cell markers.

The material sequenced was PBMCs. The receptors derive from a woman aged 18-30 years in good health.

This clonotype occurred a few times. This rearrangement joins TRBV5-1 to TRBJ2-1, with TRBD1 matching 9 bases. Losses at the gene ends were 0 bases for V and 9 bases for J; bases not matched to a gene: 7. The CDR3 runs 15 residues. Germline CDR1 SGHRS, CDR2 YFSETQ. CDR3 DNA: TGCGCCAGCAGCTTGGCCGGGACAGGGACCGGTGAGCAGTTCTTC. Translated: CASSLAGTGTGEQFF.

This clonotype was observed once. The CDR3 region has the DNA TGCGCCAGTACACGTTTATACCAAGAGACCCAGTACTTC. Residues: CASTRLYQETQYF. This chain links TRBV10-2 with TRBJ2-5; D gene unclear. CDR1 and CDR2 from the germline V gene are WSHSY and SAAADI. There are 13 residues in the CDR3. The V and J ends lost 9 bases and 0 bases respectively, with 11 bases between them.

The chain has TRBV20-1 and TRBJ2-2; D unclear. CDR1 DFQATT and CDR2 SNEGSKA come from the germline V gene (reference sequence). Trimming stripped 6 bases from V and 9 bases from J, with 14 bases between. The CDR3 runs 12 residues. Here the CDR3 DNA reads TGCAGTGCCACGACCCCCCACCGGGAGCTGTTTTTT. Translation gives CSATTPHRELFF.

This clonotype was counted at least ten times. The chain couples TRBV7-9 to TRBJ2-7; no clear D. The CDR3 has 12 residues. Germline CDR1 SEHNR, CDR2 FQNEAQ (reference sequence). Trimming left V 0 bases short and J 2 bases short, with 2 bases between. CDR3 sequence: CASSLATYEQYF. The DNA of the CDR3 is TGTGCCAGCAGCTTAGCAACCTACGAGCAGTACTTC.

The gene calls are TRBV11-2 and TRBJ2-1; 13 bases match TRBD2. Trimming took 8 bases from V and 0 from J; bases not matched to a gene: 10. The CDR3 contains 18 residues. CDR1 and CDR2 (germline): SGHAT, FQNNGV. This CDR3 reads CASPPGGLAGSSYNEQFF. CDR3 nucleotide sequence: TGTGCCAGCCCCCCAGGGGGACTAGCGGGGAGCTCCTACAATGAGCAGTTCTTC.

This clonotype was observed a handful of times. The gene calls are TRBV27 and TRBJ2-3; tentative D call: TRBD2 (7 bases). V gave up 1 base and J gave up 3 bases, with 11 bases separating them. The germline V gene has CDR1 MNHEY and CDR2 SMNVEV (reference sequence). The CDR3 consists of 15 residues. CDR3 loop: CASSLLGGRTDTQYF. The CDR3 region has the DNA TGTGCCAGCAGTTTATTGGGGGGGCGGACAGATACGCAGTATTTT.

CDR3 DNA sequence: TGTGCCAGCAGTTTAGTCAGGAGTGCCGGCGGGGAGCTGTTTTTT. Its protein product is CASSLVRSAGGELFF. This chain joins TRBV12-3 or TRBV12-4 and TRBJ2-2; D is uncertain. The CDR3 has 15 amino acids. V lost 1 base to trimming and J lost 7 bases, with 13 bases between them.

The rearrangement joins TRBV6-1 to TRBJ1-3; TRBD1 agrees at 8 bases. CDR3 size: 16 residues. J gave up 3 bases and V 6 bases, and 10 bases lay outside the gene matches. Per the germline V gene, CDR1 is MNHNS and CDR2 is SASEGT. The CDR3 sequence: CASSRTQGARGNTIYF. The CDR3 DNA is TGTGCCAGCAGCCGCACCCAGGGGGCGCGTGGAAACACCATATATTTT.

The chain couples TRBV5-1 to TRBJ2-7; unclear D gene. Deletions cut 0 bases from V and 7 bases from J, with 11 bases between. The germline gives CDR1 SGHRS, CDR2 YFSETQ. CDR3 length equals 13 residues. The CDR3 spells CASSLDPSGEQYF. In DNA, the CDR3 is TGCGCCAGCAGCTTGGACCCATCCGGGGAGCAGTACTTC.

J is TRBJ1-2 and V is TRBV6-5; D is unresolved. Germline V gene sequence: CDR1 MNHEY, CDR2 SVGAGI. The V end lost 4 bases, the J end lost 0 bases, and 15 bases lay between the germline ends. CDR3 length: 16 amino acids. The DNA for the CDR3 is TGTGCCAGCAGTTTTACTCTATCAGCCTCTAACTATGGCTACACCTTC. This codes for CASSFTLSASNYGYTF.

The genes are TRBV10-3 and TRBJ1-5; no reliable D call. CDR1 and CDR2 from the germline V gene are ENHRY and SYGVKD. The CDR3 runs 12 residues. Trimming left V 3 bases short and J 5 bases short, with 5 bases between. The CDR3 here is CAISDTHQPQHF. CDR3 DNA: TGTGCCATCAGTGACACTCATCAGCCCCAGCATTTT.

This clonotype was found many times. CDR3 in DNA: TGTGCCAGCAGCTTAGCTTGGAACACTGAAGCTTTCTTT. Amino acid sequence: CASSLAWNTEAFF. The chain combines TRBV7-9 with TRBJ1-1; D not resolved. The CDR3 covers 13 residues. The V gene's germline CDR1 is SEHNR and CDR2 FQNEAQ (reference sequence). V was pared by 0 bases and J by 1 base, with 3 bases between.

This clonotype was found a few times. The chain employs TRBV24-1 and TRBJ2-1; D ambiguous. This CDR3 region has 15 residues. In germline, CDR1 is KGHDR, CDR2 SFDVKD. The V and J ends lost 4 bases and 2 bases respectively, with 11 bases between them. CDR3 in DNA: TGTGCCACCAGTGACCGAGGTGGGGCCTACAATGAGCAGTTCTTC. It is translated as CATSDRGGAYNEQFF.

For this clonotype: At one end the junction does not follow the germline gene, possibly because of a read error. The V and J genes are TRBV5-5 and TRBJ2-7; a possible D gene is TRBD1 (6 bases). The CDR3 has 14 amino acids. Germline CDR1 SGHKS, CDR2 YYEKEE (reference sequence). The CDR3 is CAISPGPGASKQYF. In DNA, the CDR3 is TGTGCCATCAGCCCCGGGCCAGGGGCTAGCAAGCAGTACTTC.